This T cell receptor beta chain was captured by sequencing in a study of T cell responses to AZD1222 COVID-19 vaccine. Study findings and constraints: Only a handful of people who got AZD1222 tested seropositive at baseline.

The CDR3 loop spans 15 amino acids. CDR1 is SGHAT and CDR2 is FQNNGV in the germline V gene. The V gene lost 7 bases and the J gene lost 0 bases, with 15 bases spanning the gap. Profiling relied on immunoSEQ multiplex PCR, and the TCRdb table lists in-frame clones only, not all of them. The data hold around 60,000 clones, with approximately 90% observed a single time. This clone was observed a handful of times. Its cognate antigen is unknown. Sequences were derived from peripheral blood, sampled on day 0 of AZD1222 vaccination. The chain has TRBV11-2 and TRBJ2-5, with D hard to call. This TCR was recovered from an adult in good health. CDR3 in DNA: TGTGCCAGCAACCACCCCGTCGGGTACCAAGAGACCCAGTACTTC. It specifies CASNHPVGYQETQYF.